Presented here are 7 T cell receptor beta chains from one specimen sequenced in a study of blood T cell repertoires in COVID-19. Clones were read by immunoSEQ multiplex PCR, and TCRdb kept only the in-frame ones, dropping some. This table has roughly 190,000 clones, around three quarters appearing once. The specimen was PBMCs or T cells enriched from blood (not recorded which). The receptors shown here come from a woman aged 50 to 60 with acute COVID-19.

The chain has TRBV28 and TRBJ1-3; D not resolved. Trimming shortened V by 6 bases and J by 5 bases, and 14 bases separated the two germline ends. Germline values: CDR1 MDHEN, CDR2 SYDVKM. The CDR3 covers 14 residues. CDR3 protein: CASSLGQARNTIYF. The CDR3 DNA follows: TGTGCCAGCAGCCTGGGTCAGGCTCGAAACACCATATATTTT.

The DNA for the CDR3 is TGTGCCAGCAGCCACCAGACAGGGTCGAACACTGAAGCTTTCTTT. Protein: CASSHQTGSNTEAFF. V and J are TRBV6-5 and TRBJ1-1, with TRBD1 matching 7 bases. There are 15 residues in the CDR3. Germline values: CDR1 MNHEY, CDR2 SVGAGI. V shed 6 bases, J shed 1 base, and the junction held 8 bases outside the gene matches.

The CDR3 sequence: CASSQEEIETQYF. CDR3 nucleotide sequence: TGTGCCAGCAGCCAAGAGGAGATAGAGACCCAGTACTTC. This rearrangement joins TRBV14 to TRBJ2-5; D gene unclear. The CDR3 covers 13 residues. Germline V gene sequence: CDR1 SGHDN, CDR2 FVKESK. Trimming removed 0 bases at V and 4 bases at J, with 6 bases between.

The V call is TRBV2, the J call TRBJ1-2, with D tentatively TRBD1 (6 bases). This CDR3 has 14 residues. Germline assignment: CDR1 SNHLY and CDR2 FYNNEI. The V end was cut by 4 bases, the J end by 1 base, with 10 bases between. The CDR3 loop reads CASSGTADNYGYTF. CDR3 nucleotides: TGTGCCAGCAGTGGGACAGCCGATAACTATGGCTACACCTTC.

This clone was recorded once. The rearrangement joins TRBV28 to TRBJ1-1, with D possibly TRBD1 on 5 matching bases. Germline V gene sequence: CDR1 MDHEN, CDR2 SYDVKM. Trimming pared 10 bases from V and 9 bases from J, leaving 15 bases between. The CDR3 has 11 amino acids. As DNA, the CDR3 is TGTGCCACCCTCGACAGACTCCAAGCTTTCTTT. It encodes CATLDRLQAFF.

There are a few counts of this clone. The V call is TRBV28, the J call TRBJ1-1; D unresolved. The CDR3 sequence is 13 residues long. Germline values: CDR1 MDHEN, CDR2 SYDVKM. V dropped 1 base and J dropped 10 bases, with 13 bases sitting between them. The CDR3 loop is CASSLSAGQGAFF. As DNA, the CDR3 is TGTGCCAGCAGTTTATCCGCAGGTCAAGGAGCTTTCTTT.

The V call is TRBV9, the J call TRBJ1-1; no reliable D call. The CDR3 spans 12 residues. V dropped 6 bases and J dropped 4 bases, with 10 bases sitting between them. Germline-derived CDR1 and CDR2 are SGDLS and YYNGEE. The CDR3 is CASMPAGTEAFF. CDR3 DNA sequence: TGTGCCAGCATGCCAGCGGGCACTGAAGCTTTCTTT.